This TCR beta chain was sequenced for a study of blood T cells in healthy people across ages. Across the study: Every two T cells gave about one barcoded beta molecule via template switching.

V dropped 2 bases and J dropped 7; count of bases not matched to a gene: 8. Germline-derived CDR1 and CDR2 are MNHEY and SVGEGT. The CDR3 consists of 15 residues. A second PCR of roughly 7 to 11 cycles used a sample-barcoded 5' primer and a J-beta primer mix. Unique molecular identifiers of 12 random nucleotides labeled each cDNA. TCRdb analysed the 5' RACE reads with MiXCR anew, one entry per CDR3 protein. This table has 1.8 million or so distinct CDR3 sequences, 39% appearing once. Sequenced input: blood. This receptor was obtained from a human donor in good health. The chain links TRBV6-2 or TRBV6-3 to TRBJ1-5; TRBD1 matches at 7 bases. The CDR3 is CASSYRTGRSQPQHF. Here the CDR3 DNA reads TGTGCCAGCAGTTACAGGACAGGCCGTTCGCAGCCCCAGCATTTT.